What follows are 4 T cell receptor beta chains derived from one specimen sequenced in a study of cytomegalovirus exposure and HLA in healthy donors. The primer mix had 60 Vbeta and 13 Jbeta primers. Here immunoSEQ multiplex PCR was the method, and the copy in TCRdb shows in-frame clones only, minus some. The top ten clones hold under 0.8% of a sample with some 200,000 clones, more than 80% of them seen once. Material for sequencing was PBMCs. All receptors come from a boy between 10 and 17 years old in good health and CMV-seronegative.

The rearrangement links TRBV7-2 to TRBJ2-7; D is possibly TRBD2 (6 bases). This CDR3 is built from 16 residues. CDR1 is SGHTA and CDR2 is FQGNSA in the germline V gene. V dropped 5 bases and J dropped 2 bases, with 19 bases sitting between them. CDR3 DNA: TGTGCCAGCAGCGATCCCTGGGGGGACGGAACCTACGAGCAGTACTTC. This encodes CASSDPWGDGTYEQYF.

Of note for this clone: Compared with germline, one end of the junction differs, possibly owing to a read error. The chain is built from TRBV2 and TRBJ1-4; no reliable D call. There are 15 residues in the CDR3. Germline CDR1 is SNHLY and CDR2 is FYNNEI. This CDR3 is CASKYSLRTDEKLSF. As DNA, the CDR3 is TGTGCCAGCAAGTACTCGCTCCGTACCGATGAAAAACTGTCTTTT.

The chain employs TRBV7-9 and TRBJ2-7, with a tentative D call TRBD1 (6 bases). The germline V gene encodes CDR1 SEHNR and CDR2 FQNEAQ (reference sequence). V shed 5 bases and J shed 3 bases, with 8 bases lying between them. This CDR3 has 12 residues. The CDR3, as DNA: TGTGCCAGCAGCCGGACAGACTACGAGCAGTACTTC. Translation gives CASSRTDYEQYF.

This chain links TRBV6-6 with TRBJ2-3, with D uncertain. This CDR3 region has 16 residues. The germline gives CDR1 MNHNY, CDR2 SVGAGI (reference sequence). Trimming shortened V by 0 bases and J by 5 bases, and 15 bases separated the two germline ends. The DNA for the CDR3 is TGTGCCAGCAGTTACTCGAGTCGTCGGTTTCTAGATACGCAGTATTTT. It encodes CASSYSSRRFLDTQYF.